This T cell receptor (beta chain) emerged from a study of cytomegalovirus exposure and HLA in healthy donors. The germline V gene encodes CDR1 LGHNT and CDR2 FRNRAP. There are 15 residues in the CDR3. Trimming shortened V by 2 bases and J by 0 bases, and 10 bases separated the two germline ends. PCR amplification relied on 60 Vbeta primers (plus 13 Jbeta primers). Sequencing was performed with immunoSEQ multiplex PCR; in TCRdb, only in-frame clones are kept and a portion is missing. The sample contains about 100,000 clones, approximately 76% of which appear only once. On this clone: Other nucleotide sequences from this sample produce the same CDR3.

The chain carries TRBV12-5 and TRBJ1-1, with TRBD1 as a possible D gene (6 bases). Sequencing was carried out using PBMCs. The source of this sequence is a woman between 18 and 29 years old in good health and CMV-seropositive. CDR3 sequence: CASGLRGGLNTEAFF. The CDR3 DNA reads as TGTGCTAGTGGTTTGAGGGGGGGCTTGAACACTGAAGCTTTCTTT.